One sample yielded the 14 T cell receptor beta chains listed below, sequenced in a study of cytomegalovirus exposure and HLA in healthy donors. Repertoires were generated with immunoSEQ multiplex PCR, while TCRdb's copy carries only in-frame clones and drops some. The table has a few hundred thousand clones, roughly 88% seen once. Sequenced material: PBMCs. The source is a man aged 25-45 years in good health and CMV-seronegative.

V is TRBV7-8 and J is TRBJ2-4, with D maybe TRBD1 (5 bases). The CDR3 has 15 amino acids. The germline V and J ends were trimmed by 1 base and 1 base, with 8 bases remaining between them. CDR1 is SGHVS, CDR2 FQNEAQ, per germline. Written as DNA, the CDR3 is TGTGCCAGCAGCTTAGGGGGCGAGGCCAAAAACATTCAGTACTTC. It codes for CASSLGGEAKNIQYF.

CDR3 DNA: TGTGCCAGCAGTCCCCGCGTGGGGGGAGAGGAGACCCAGTACTTC. Protein sequence: CASSPRVGGEETQYF. This sequence joins TRBV2 and TRBJ2-5; tentative D call: TRBD2 (6 bases). Trimming stripped 5 bases from V and 5 bases from J, with 18 bases between. Germline V gene lookup returns CDR1 SNHLY and CDR2 FYNNEI. The CDR3 extends over 15 amino acids. Full variable domain (outside the CDR3, taken from reference TRBV2 and TRBJ2-5): EPEVTQTPSHQVTQMGQEVILRCVPISNHLYFYWYRQILGQKVEFLVSFYNNEISEKSEIFDDQFSVERPDGSNFTLKIRSTKLEDSAMYFCASSPRVGGEETQYFGPGTRLLVL.

This rearrangement joins TRBV6-1 to TRBJ1-3; D gene ambiguous. V lost 1 base and J 10 bases, leaving 17 bases between the germline ends. The V gene's germline CDR1 is MNHNS and CDR2 SASEGT. CDR3 length: 15 residues. The CDR3 DNA reads TGTGCCAGCAGTGAAGGAATTGGGCAAAGGTCGACCATATATTTT. It codes for CASSEGIGQRSTIYF.

The chain employs TRBV27 and TRBJ2-2; D unresolved. CDR1 MNHEY and CDR2 SMNVEV come from the germline V gene (reference sequence). V dropped 0 bases and J dropped 0 bases, with 2 bases sitting between them. The CDR3 length is 14 residues. The DNA of the CDR3 is TGTGCCAGCAGTTTATCCTCGAACACCGGGGAGCTGTTTTTT. It codes for CASSLSSNTGELFF.

This rearrangement joins TRBV11-2 to TRBJ2-3; possibly TRBD1 for D (6 bases). V dropped 2 bases and J dropped 1 base, with 10 bases sitting between them. CDR3 size: 15 residues. From germline, CDR1 is SGHAT and CDR2 FQNNGV. CDR3 residues: CASSLTGIRTDTQYF. Written as DNA, the CDR3 is TGTGCCAGCAGCTTAACAGGGATTCGCACAGATACGCAGTATTTT.

This chain links TRBV10-3 with TRBJ2-5; tentatively, D is TRBD2 (6 bases). The CDR3 totals 14 residues. Germline V gives CDR1 ENHRY, CDR2 SYGVKD. V was clipped by 4 bases and J by 5 bases, with 14 bases between them. CDR3 protein: CAISVSGGVETQYF. The CDR3 DNA follows: TGTGCCATCAGTGTTTCAGGCGGGGTTGAGACCCAGTACTTC.

V is TRBV2 and J is TRBJ2-2; 11 bases agree with TRBD2. V dropped 7 bases and J dropped 3; count of bases not matched to a gene: 13. This CDR3 is built from 18 residues. CDR1 SNHLY and CDR2 FYNNEI come from the germline V gene. CDR3 DNA: TGTGCCAGCATTCGAAATCCCACTAGCGGGGGTTACACCGGGGAGCTGTTTTTT. Its protein is CASIRNPTSGGYTGELFF.

The chain is built from TRBV19 and TRBJ1-5, with no clear D. CDR1 and CDR2 (germline): LNHDA, SQIVND (reference sequence). V lost 5 bases and J 7 bases, leaving 15 bases between the germline ends. The CDR3 loop spans 14 amino acids. Here the CDR3 DNA reads TGTGCCAGTAGTCCCCCCAAAGCAATACAGCCCCAGCATTTT. It translates to CASSPPKAIQPQHF.

This sequence joins TRBV4-3 and TRBJ1-6, with 8 bases lining up with TRBD1. Per germline, CDR1 LGHNA and CDR2 YSLEER. The CDR3 is 19 residues long. V trimming: 0 bases; J trimming: 4 bases; junction bases outside the gene matches: 11. The CDR3 DNA sequence: TGCGCCAGCAGCCAAGATTTTGGACAGGGTTCCCCTTATAATTCACCCCTCCACTTT. Its protein is CASSQDFGQGSPYNSPLHF.

This clone was detected only once. The J gene is TRBJ1-2, the V gene TRBV9; no clear D. The CDR3 extends over 15 amino acids. Looked up from germline, CDR1 is SGDLS and CDR2 is YYNGEE. Trimming removed 0 bases from V and 4 bases from J, with 13 bases in between. This CDR3 is CASSVGMGPTYGYTF. DNA of the CDR3: TGTGCCAGCAGCGTAGGGATGGGCCCGACCTATGGCTACACCTTC.

This chain uses TRBV13 with TRBJ2-6; 9 bases fit TRBD1. CDR1 is PRHDT and CDR2 is FYEKMQ in the germline V gene (reference sequence). V dropped 3 bases and J dropped 0; count of bases not matched to a gene: 15. CDR3 size: 21 residues. CDR3 in amino acids: CASSFASGWDRDASGANVLTF. DNA of the CDR3: TGTGCCAGCAGCTTTGCGTCGGGCTGGGACAGGGATGCCTCTGGGGCCAACGTCCTGACTTTC.

The gene calls are TRBV10-3 and TRBJ1-2; a possible D gene is TRBD1 (5 bases). This CDR3 has 14 residues. Trimming pared 10 bases from V and 3 bases from J, leaving 18 bases between. Germline loops: CDR1 ENHRY, CDR2 SYGVKD. Here the CDR3 DNA reads TGTGCCACCGCCCGGCAGGGCATTTACTATGGCTACACCTTC. Translation: CATARQGIYYGYTF.

V and J are TRBV7-2 and TRBJ2-3, with D possibly matching TRBD2 (5 bases). The CDR3 loop spans 16 amino acids. Germline V gene lookup returns CDR1 SGHTA and CDR2 FQGNSA. Trimming cost V 3 bases and J 5 bases, with 18 bases left between them. Here the CDR3 DNA reads TGTGCCAGCAGCTTTTCTTCGACGGCACGGGGAGATACGCAGTATTTT. Its translation is CASSFSSTARGDTQYF.

The chain links TRBV29-1 to TRBJ1-1; 11 bases map to TRBD1. V gave up 6 bases and J gave up 4 bases; unmatched junction bases: 1. Germline loops: CDR1 SQVTM, CDR2 ANQGSEA. The CDR3 is 12 amino acids. In DNA, the CDR3 is TGCAGCGTGGGACAGGGGGGCACTGAAGCTTTCTTT. Translated: CSVGQGGTEAFF.